The present T cell receptor (beta chain) was sequenced within a study of blood T cell repertoires in COVID-19. Looking at the study overall: Acute-phase and convalescent COVID-19 samples originated in the United States, Italy and Spain. The analysed material was cDNA or gDNA that came from T cells, B-cell-depleted T cells, or PBMCs.

In the study's own analysis: Estimation of nucleated cell counts was performed using reference gene primer amplification. TCRdb's table, derived via immunoSEQ multiplex PCR, lists solely in-frame clones and lacks some. That table furnishes V, J and clone size, whereas the DNA furnished D and trimming. The sample has about 120,000 clones; around 82% are singletons. The V gene lost 6 bases and the J gene lost 3 bases, with 16 bases spanning the gap. This CDR3 has 16 amino acids. Germline CDR1 reads SGHRS; CDR2 reads YFSETQ. The source material was peripheral blood. The chain employs TRBV5-1 and TRBJ2-6, with D perhaps matching TRBD2 (8 bases). The sequence was collected from a human donor in a cohort sampled during active COVID-19. DNA of the CDR3: TGCGCCAGCACCCGGGAGGGGGCGGTTGGGGCCAACGTCCTGACTTTC. Translating gives CASTREGAVGANVLTF. Supplemented by reference TRBV5-1 and TRBJ2-6, the full variable domain reads KAGVTQTPRYLIKTRGQQVTLSCSPISGHRSVSWYQQTPGQGLQFLFEYFSETQRNKGNFPGRFSGRQFSNSRSEMNVSTLELGDSALYLCASTREGAVGANVLTFGAGSRLTVL.